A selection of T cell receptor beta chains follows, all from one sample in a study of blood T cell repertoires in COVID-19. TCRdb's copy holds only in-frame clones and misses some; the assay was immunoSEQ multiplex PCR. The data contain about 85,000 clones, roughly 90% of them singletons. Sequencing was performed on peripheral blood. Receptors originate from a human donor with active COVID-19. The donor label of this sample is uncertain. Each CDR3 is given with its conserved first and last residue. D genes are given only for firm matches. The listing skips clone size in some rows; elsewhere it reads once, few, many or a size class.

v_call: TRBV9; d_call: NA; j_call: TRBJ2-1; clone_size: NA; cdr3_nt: TGTGCCAGCAGCGTAGTTCGGGGGGCGTCCTACAATGAGCAGTTCTTC; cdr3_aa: CASSVVRGASYNEQFF
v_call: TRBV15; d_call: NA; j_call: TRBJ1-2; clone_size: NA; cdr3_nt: TGTGCCACCAGCAGAGCTTTTAACTATGGCTACACCTTC; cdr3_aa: CATSRAFNYGYTF
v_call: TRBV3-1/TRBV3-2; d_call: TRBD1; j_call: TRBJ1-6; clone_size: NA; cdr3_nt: TGTGCCACCCAGACAGGGAGTCTGAATTCACCCCTCCACTTT; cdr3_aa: CATQTGSLNSPLHF
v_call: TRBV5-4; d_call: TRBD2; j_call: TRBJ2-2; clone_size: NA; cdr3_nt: TGTGCCAGCAGCTTGGCCAAAGGGGAGGGGACCGGGGAGCTGTTTTTT; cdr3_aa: CASSLAKGEGTGELFF
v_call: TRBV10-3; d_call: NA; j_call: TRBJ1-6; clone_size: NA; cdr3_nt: TGTGCCATCAGCCTTACGGGGGAGATTGATTCACCCCTCCACTTT; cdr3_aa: CAISLTGEIDSPLHF
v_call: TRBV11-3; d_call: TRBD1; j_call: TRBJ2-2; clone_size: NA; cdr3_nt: TGTGCCAGCAGCGCGTCCGGGACAGGGGGTACCGGGGAGCTGTTTTTT; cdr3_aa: CASSASGTGGTGELFF
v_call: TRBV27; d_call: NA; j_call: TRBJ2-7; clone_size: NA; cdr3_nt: TGTGCCAGCAGTCCACAGGGATGGGCTCTCGAGCAGTACTTC; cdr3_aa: CASSPQGWALEQYF
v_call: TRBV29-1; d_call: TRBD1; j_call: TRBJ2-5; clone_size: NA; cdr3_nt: TGCAGCGTCTCGGACAGGGGGCGTGGGACCCAGTACTTC; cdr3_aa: CSVSDRGRGTQYF
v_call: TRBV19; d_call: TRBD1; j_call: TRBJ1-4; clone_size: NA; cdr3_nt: TGTGCCAGTAGTCCCCTGACAGGGGGCGAAGCAAATGAAAAACTGTTTTTT; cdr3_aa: CASSPLTGGEANEKLFF
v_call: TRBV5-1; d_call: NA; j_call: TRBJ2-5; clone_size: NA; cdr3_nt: TGCGCCAGCAGCCGGTCGGTCCGCCAAGAGACCCAGTACTTC; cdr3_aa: CASSRSVRQETQYF
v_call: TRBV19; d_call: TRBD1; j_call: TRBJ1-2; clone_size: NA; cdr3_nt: TGTGCCAGCGACAGGGGGGATGGCTACACCTTC; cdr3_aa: CASDRGDGYTF
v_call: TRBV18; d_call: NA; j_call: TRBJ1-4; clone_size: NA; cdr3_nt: TGTGCCAGCTCACCCGTGACGGGACTTAATGAAAAACTGTTTTTT; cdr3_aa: CASSPVTGLNEKLFF
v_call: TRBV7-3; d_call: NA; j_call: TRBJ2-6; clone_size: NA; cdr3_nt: TGTGCCAGCAGCTTACGTGGGGCCAACGTCCTGACTTTC; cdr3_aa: CASSLRGANVLTF
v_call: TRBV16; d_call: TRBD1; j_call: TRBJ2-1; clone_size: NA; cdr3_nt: TGTGCCAGCAGCCAATCCCCTGACAGGGGTGATGAGCAGTTCTTC; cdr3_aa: CASSQSPDRGDEQFF
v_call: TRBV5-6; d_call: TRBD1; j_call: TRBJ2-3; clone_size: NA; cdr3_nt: TGTGCCAGCAGCGTCCGACAGGGGTGGACAGATACGCAGTATTTT; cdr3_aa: CASSVRQGWTDTQYF
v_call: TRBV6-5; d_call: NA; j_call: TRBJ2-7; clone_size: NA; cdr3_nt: TGTGCCAGCCTGGGGGGTTTCCCCCCCTACGAGCAGTACTTC; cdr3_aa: CASLGGFPPYEQYF
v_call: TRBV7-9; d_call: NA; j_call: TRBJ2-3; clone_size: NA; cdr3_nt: TGTGCCAGCAGCTTATCGGGGACAGATACGCAGTATTTT; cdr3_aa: CASSLSGTDTQYF
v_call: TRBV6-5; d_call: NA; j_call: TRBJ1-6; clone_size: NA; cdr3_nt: TGTGCCAGCAGTCCCCCCGGGGACTTTTCACCCCTCCACTTT; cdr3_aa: CASSPPGDFSPLHF
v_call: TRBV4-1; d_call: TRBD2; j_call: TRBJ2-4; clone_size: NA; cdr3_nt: TGCGCCAGCACAGCCAAGATGTCCAGCGGGGTTCTTGGGAACATTCAGTACTTC; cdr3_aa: CASTAKMSSGVLGNIQYF
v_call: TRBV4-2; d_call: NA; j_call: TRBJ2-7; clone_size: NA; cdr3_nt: TGTGCCAGCAGCCAAGCGTGGGACATGTCCTACGAGCAGTACTTC; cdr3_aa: CASSQAWDMSYEQYF
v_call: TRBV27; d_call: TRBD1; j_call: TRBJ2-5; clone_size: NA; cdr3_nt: TGTGCCACCGTAGACAGGGGGCGAGAGACCCAGTACTTC; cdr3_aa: CATVDRGRETQYF
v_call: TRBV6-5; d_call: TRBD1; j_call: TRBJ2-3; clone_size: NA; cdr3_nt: TGTGCCAGCAGTCCGTGGGACAGGGTGCCAGATACGCAGTATTTT; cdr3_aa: CASSPWDRVPDTQYF
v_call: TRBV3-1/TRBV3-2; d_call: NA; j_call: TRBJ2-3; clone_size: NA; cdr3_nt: TGTGCCAGCAGCTCCCCCCTAAGCAGGCTGGTTCCAGATACGCAGTATTTT; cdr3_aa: CASSSPLSRLVPDTQYF
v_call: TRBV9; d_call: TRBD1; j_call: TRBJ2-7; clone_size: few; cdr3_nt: TGTGCCAGCAGCCTCAGGGGGCTGAGGTACGAGCAGTACTTC; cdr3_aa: CASSLRGLRYEQYF
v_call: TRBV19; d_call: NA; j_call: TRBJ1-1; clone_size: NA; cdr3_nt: TGTGCCAGTAGCCCGGGGGGGGATTACACTGAAGCTTTCTTT; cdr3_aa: CASSPGGDYTEAFF
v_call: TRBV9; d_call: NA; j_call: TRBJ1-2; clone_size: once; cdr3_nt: TGTGCCAGCAGCCCACGGGAGGGAGGTGGCTACACCTTC; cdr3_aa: CASSPREGGGYTF
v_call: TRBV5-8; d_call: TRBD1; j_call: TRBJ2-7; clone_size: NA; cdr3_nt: TGTGCCAGCAGCCAGACAGGGGAATCCTACGAGCAGTACTTC; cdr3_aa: CASSQTGESYEQYF
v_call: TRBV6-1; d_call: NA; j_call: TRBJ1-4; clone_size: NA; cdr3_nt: TGTGCCAGCAGTGAACGAACAGGGTCAACTAATGAAAAACTGTTTTTT; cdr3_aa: CASSERTGSTNEKLFF
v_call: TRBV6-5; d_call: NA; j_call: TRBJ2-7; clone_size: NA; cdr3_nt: TGTGCCAGCATTAGTCCCGGGGGGCAGGAGCAGTACTTC; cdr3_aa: CASISPGGQEQYF
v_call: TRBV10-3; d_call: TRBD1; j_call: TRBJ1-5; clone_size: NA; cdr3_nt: TGTGCCATCAGTCCCGGGACAGGGATGGGCAATCAGCCCCAGCATTTT; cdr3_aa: CAISPGTGMGNQPQHF
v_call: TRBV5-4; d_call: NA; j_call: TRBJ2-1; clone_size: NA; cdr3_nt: TGTGCCAGCAGCTTGGACCCAGGGGGGAACGATGAGCAGTTCTTC; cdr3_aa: CASSLDPGGNDEQFF
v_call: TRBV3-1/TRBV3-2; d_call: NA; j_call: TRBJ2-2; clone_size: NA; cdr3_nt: TGTGCCAGCAGCCAAGACCCTACGGTAACCGGGGAGCTGTTTTTT; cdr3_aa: CASSQDPTVTGELFF
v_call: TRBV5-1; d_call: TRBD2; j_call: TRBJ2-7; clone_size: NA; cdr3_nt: TGCGCCAGCAGCTTCGGACTAGCGGGGGCCTACGAGCAGTACTTC; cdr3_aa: CASSFGLAGAYEQYF
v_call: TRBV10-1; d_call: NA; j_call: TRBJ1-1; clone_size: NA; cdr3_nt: TGCGCCAGCAGTGAGGTCGAGGGCAGGGGTCAGCCTTGCACTGAAGCTTTCTTT; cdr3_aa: CASSEVEGRGQPCTEAFF
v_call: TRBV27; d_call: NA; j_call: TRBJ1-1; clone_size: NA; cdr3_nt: TGTGCCAGCAGTTTCGGAACAGTAAACACTGAAGCTTTCTTT; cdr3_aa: CASSFGTVNTEAFF
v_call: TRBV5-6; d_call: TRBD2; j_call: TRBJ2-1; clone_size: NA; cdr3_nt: TGTGCCAGCAGCTTGGGCGGCGGGGGGGCCTACAATGAGCAGTTCTTC; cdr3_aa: CASSLGGGGAYNEQFF
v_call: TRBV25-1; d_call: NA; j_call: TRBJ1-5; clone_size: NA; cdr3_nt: TGTGCCAGCCGGCGAGGGTCCAATCAGCCCCAGCATTTT; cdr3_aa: CASRRGSNQPQHF
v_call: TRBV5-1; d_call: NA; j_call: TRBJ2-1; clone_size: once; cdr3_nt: TGCGCCAGCAGCGGGGCCAGGGGCTCCTACAATGAGCAGTTCTTC; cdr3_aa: CASSGARGSYNEQFF
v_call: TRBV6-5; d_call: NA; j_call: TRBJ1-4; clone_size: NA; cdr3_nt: TGTGCCAGCAGTCGAACCGGGACATTCGATGAAAAACTGTTTTTT; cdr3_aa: CASSRTGTFDEKLFF
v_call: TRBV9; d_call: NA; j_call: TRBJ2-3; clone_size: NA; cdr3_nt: TGTGCCAGCACCCTCGGGACACTAGCGGATACGCAGTATTTT; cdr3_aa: CASTLGTLADTQYF
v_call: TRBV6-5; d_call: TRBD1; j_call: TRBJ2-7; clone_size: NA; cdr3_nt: TGTGCCACCATACAGGGGTGGGAGCAGTACTTC; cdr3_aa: CATIQGWEQYF
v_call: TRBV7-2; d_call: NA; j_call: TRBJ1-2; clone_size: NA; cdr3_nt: TGTGCCAGCAGCACGGGGGGGCCCACGCTCTACACCTTC; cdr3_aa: CASSTGGPTLYTF
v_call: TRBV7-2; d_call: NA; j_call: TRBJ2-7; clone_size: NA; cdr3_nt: TGTGCCAGCAGCTTAGCAGCGCGGTACGAGCAGTACTTC; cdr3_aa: CASSLAARYEQYF
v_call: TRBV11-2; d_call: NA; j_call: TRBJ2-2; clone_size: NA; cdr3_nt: TGTGCCAGCAGAACCCCAGGCAGGAGCGGATCGACCGGGGAGCTGTTTTTT; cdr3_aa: CASRTPGRSGSTGELFF
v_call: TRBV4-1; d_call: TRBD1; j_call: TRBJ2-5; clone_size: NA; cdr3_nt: TGCGCCAGCAGCCAAGGCAACAGGGGAAGTGAGACCCAGTACTTC; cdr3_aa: CASSQGNRGSETQYF
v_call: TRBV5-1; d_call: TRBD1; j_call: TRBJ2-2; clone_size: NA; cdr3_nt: TGCGCCAGCAGCTTGGTCAGGGGACAGCCGACCGGGGAGCTGTTTTTT; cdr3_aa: CASSLVRGQPTGELFF
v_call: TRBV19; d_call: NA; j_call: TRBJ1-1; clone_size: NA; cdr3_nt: TGTGCCAGTAGTATAATTGCCCCGGGACTCAACACTGAAGCTTTCTTT; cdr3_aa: CASSIIAPGLNTEAFF
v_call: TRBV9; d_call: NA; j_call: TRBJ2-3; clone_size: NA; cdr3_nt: TGTGCCAGCAGCGGAGCGGCAGATACGCAGTATTTT; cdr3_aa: CASSGAADTQYF
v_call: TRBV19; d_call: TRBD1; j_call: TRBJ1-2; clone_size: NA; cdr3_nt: TGTGCCAGTAGTGATCCCCACCGACAGGGGGCGCGAATTGATGGCTACACCTTC; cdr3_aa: CASSDPHRQGARIDGYTF